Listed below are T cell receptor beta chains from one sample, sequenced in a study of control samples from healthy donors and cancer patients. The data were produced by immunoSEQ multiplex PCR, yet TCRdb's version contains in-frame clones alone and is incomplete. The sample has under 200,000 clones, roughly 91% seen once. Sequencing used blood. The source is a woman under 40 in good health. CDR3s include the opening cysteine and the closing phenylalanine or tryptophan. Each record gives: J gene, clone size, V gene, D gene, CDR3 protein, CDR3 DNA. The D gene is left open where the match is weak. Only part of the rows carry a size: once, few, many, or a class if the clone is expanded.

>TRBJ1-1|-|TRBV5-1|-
CASSLGPNTEAFF
TGCGCCAGCAGCTTGGGACCGAACACTGAAGCTTTCTTT
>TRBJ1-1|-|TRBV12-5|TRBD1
CASGWTGGSEAFF
TGTGCTAGTGGTTGGACAGGGGGATCGGAAGCTTTCTTT
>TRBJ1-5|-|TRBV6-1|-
CASSELGASNQPQHF
TGTGCCAGCAGTGAATTAGGGGCTTCCAATCAGCCCCAGCATTTT
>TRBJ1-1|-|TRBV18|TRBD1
CASSPKTGRTEAFF
TGTGCCAGCTCGCCGAAGACAGGGCGCACTGAAGCTTTCTTT
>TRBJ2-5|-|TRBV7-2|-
CASSRLPKETQYF
TGTGCCAGCAGCCGACTACCCAAAGAGACCCAGTACTTC
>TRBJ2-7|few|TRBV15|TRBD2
CATSRYGLAGLNEQYF
TGTGCCACCAGCAGATACGGACTAGCGGGATTAAACGAGCAGTACTTC
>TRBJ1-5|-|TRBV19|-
CASSMLESGRRNQPQHF
TGTGCCAGTAGTATGCTCGAATCAGGGAGGCGCAATCAGCCCCAGCATTTT
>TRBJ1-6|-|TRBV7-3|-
CASSLMHSPNSPLHF
TGTGCCAGCAGCTTAATGCACAGTCCGAATTCACCCCTCCACTTT
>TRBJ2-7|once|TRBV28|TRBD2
CASSLTSGRASYEQYF
TGTGCCAGCAGTTTGACTAGCGGGAGGGCCTCTTACGAGCAGTACTTC
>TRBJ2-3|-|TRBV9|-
CASSVGSSDTQYF
TGTGCCAGCAGCGTAGGTTCGTCAGATACGCAGTATTTT
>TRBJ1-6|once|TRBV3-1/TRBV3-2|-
CASSYTLNSPLHF
TGTGCCAGCAGCTACACCCTTAATTCACCCCTCCACTTT
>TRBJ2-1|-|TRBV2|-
CASSVGDEQFF
TGTGCCAGCAGTGTAGGCGATGAGCAGTTCTTC
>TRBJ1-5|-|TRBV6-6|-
CASSYSYSNQPQHF
TGTGCCAGCAGTTACAGTTATAGCAATCAGCCCCAGCATTTT
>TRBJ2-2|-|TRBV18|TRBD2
CASSPGLAGDTGELFF
TGTGCCAGCTCACCGGGACTAGCGGGGGACACCGGGGAGCTGTTTTTT
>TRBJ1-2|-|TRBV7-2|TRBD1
CASSLARQGGYGYTF
TGTGCCAGCAGCTTAGCGAGACAGGGGGGCTATGGCTACACCTTC
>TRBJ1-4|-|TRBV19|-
CASSMGGNNEKLFF
TGTGCCAGTAGTATGGGGGGAAATAATGAAAAACTGTTTTTT
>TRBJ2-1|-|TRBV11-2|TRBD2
CASSELASSYNEQFF
TGTGCCAGCAGCGAACTAGCGAGCTCCTACAATGAGCAGTTCTTC
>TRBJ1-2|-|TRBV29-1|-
CSVGQYYGYTF
TGCAGCGTTGGACAGTACTATGGCTACACCTTC
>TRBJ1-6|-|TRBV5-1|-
CASSLATVDNSPLHF
TGCGCCAGCAGCTTGGCCACGGTCGATAATTCACCCCTCCACTTT
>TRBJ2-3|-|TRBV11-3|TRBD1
CASSRQGSGTDTQYF
TGTGCCAGCAGCAGACAGGGTTCAGGTACAGATACGCAGTATTTT
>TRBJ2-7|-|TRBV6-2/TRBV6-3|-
CASSYNTETYEQYF
TGTGCCAGCAGTTACAACACGGAGACCTACGAGCAGTACTTC
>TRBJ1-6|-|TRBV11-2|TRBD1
CASRRGQGGNSPLHF
TGTGCCAGCAGGCGGGGACAGGGAGGAAATTCACCCCTCCACTTT
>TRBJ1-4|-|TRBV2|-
CASRGWATNEKLFF
TGTGCCAGCAGGGGTTGGGCAACTAATGAAAAACTGTTTTTT
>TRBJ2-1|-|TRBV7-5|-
CARSLILAGGLGDEQFF
TGTGCCAGAAGCTTAATCCTAGCGGGGGGGCTAGGGGATGAGCAGTTCTTC
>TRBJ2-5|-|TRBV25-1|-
CASRRGLAEQTQYF
TGTGCCAGCAGGAGGGGGCTAGCGGAGCAGACCCAGTACTTC
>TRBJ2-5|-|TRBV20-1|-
CSARRETQYF
TGCAGTGCTAGACGGGAGACCCAGTACTTC
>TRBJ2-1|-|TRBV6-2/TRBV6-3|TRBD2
CASSYNLLAGVYNEQFF
TGTGCCAGCAGTTACAATTTACTAGCGGGAGTCTACAATGAGCAGTTCTTC
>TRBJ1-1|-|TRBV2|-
CASRGPAEAFF
TGTGCCAGCAGGGGGCCCGCTGAAGCTTTCTTT
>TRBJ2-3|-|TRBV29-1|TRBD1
CSVGYRGRDTQYF
TGCAGCGTTGGGTACAGGGGGCGAGATACGCAGTATTTT
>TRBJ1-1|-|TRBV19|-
CASSRFRDTEAFF
TGTGCCAGTAGTAGGTTCAGAGACACTGAAGCTTTCTTT
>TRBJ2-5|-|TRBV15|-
CATSRGGRETQYF
TGTGCCACCAGCAGAGGGGGTCGGGAGACCCAGTACTTC
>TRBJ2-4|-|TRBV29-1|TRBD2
CSVGGTSGGKNIQYF
TGCAGCGTTGGAGGGACTAGCGGGGGCAAAAACATTCAGTACTTC
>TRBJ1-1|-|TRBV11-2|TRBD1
CASRDRANTEAFF
TGTGCCAGCAGGGACAGGGCGAACACTGAAGCTTTCTTT
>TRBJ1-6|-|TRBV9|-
CASSPSSYNSPLHF
TGTGCCAGCAGCCCGAGCTCCTATAATTCACCCCTCCACTTT
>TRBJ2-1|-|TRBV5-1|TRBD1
CASSLADRGSYNEQFF
TGCGCCAGCAGCTTGGCGGACAGGGGATCCTACAATGAGCAGTTCTTC
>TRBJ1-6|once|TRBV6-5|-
CAGSWGGNSPLHF
TGTGCCGGCAGTTGGGGGGGTAATTCACCCCTCCACTTT
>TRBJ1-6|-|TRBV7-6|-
CASSTRDRYNSPLHF
TGTGCCAGCAGCACCCGCGACAGATATAATTCACCCCTCCACTTT
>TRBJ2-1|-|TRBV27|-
CASSLWQGNDNEQFF
TGTGCCAGCAGTTTATGGCAGGGGAACGACAATGAGCAGTTCTTC
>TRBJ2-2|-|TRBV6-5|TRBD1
CASSYSTGANTGELFF
TGTGCCAGCAGTTACTCGACAGGGGCGAACACCGGGGAGCTGTTTTTT
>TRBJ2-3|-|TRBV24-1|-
CATSDLFTDTQYF
TGTGCCACCAGTGATTTGTTCACAGATACGCAGTATTTT
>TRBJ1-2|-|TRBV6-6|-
CASKGSGGYTF
TGTGCCAGCAAGGGGTCGGGTGGCTACACCTTC
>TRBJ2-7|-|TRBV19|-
CASSPFADYEQYF
TGTGCCAGTAGTCCCTTTGCGGACTACGAGCAGTACTTC
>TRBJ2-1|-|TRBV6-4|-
CASSEQDYNEQFF
TGTGCCAGCAGTGAGCAGGACTACAATGAGCAGTTCTTC
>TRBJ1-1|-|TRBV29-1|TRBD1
CSVDRTGGTEAFF
TGCAGCGTTGATCGGACAGGGGGCACTGAAGCTTTCTTT
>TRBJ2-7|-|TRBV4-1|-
CASSQGGSGSYEQYF
TGCGCCAGCAGCCAAGGCGGTAGCGGCTCCTACGAGCAGTACTTC
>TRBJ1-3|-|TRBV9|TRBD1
CASSVGRDSSGNTIYF
TGTGCCAGCAGCGTAGGACGGGACAGCTCTGGAAACACCATATATTTT
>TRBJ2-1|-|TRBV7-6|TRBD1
CASSFPGTGGSYNEQFF
TGTGCCAGCAGCTTCCCCGGGACAGGGGGCTCCTACAATGAGCAGTTCTTC
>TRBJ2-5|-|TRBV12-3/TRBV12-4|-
CASSFGETQYF
TGTGCCAGCAGTTTCGGGGAGACCCAGTACTTC
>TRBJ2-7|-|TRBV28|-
CASSSPGTGSSYEQYF
TGTGCCAGCAGTTCACCCGGGACTGGAAGCTCCTACGAGCAGTACTTC
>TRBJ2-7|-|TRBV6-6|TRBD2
CASSYSSGLAGGEQYF
TGTGCCAGCAGTTACTCGAGTGGACTAGCGGGAGGTGAGCAGTACTTC
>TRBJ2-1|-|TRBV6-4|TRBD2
CASSELAGGNEQFF
TGTGCCAGCAGTGAACTAGCGGGAGGCAATGAGCAGTTCTTC
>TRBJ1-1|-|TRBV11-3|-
CASSAQVNTEAFF
TGTGCCAGCAGCGCCCAAGTGAACACTGAAGCTTTCTTT
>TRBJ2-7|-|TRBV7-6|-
CASSPDRYEQYF
TGTGCCAGCAGCCCGGACCGCTACGAGCAGTACTTC
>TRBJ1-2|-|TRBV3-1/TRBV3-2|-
CASSQAGVGYGYTF
TGTGCCAGCAGCCAAGCAGGGGTTGGGTATGGCTACACCTTC
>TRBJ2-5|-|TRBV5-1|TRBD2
CASSQRGGRETQYF
TGCGCCAGCAGCCAGCGGGGGGGAAGGGAGACCCAGTACTTC